Following are 26 T cell receptor beta chains from one sample sequenced in a study of blood T cell repertoires in COVID-19. Produced via immunoSEQ multiplex PCR; TCRdb's table is partial and in-frame only. The table has around 390,000 clones, around nine tenths seen once. The sample consisted of PBMCs or T cells enriched from blood (not recorded which). These receptors were obtained from a woman between 45 and 65 years old who had recovered from COVID-19.

V gene TRBV3-1 (or the pseudogene TRBV3-2) combines with J gene TRBJ2-1; no clear D. From germline, CDR1 is LGHDT and CDR2 YNNKEL (reference sequence). This CDR3 spans 12 amino acids. The V end was cut by 4 bases, the J end by 9 bases, with 10 bases between. Written as DNA, the CDR3 is TGTGCCAGCAGCCGCACTATGACTGAGCAGTTCTTC. This gives the protein CASSRTMTEQFF.

V is TRBV5-1 and J is TRBJ1-1, with 9 bases fitting TRBD1. With 1 base clipped from V and 5 bases from J, the junction kept 6 bases outside the gene matches. Per germline, CDR1 SGHRS and CDR2 YFSETQ. The CDR3 has 15 amino acids. The CDR3 region is CASSLSGQGGTEAFF. CDR3 bases: TGCGCCAGCAGCTTGTCGGGACAGGGTGGGACTGAAGCTTTCTTT.

The V call is TRBV7-2, the J call TRBJ1-6; TRBD1 agrees at 7 bases. From germline, CDR1 is SGHTA and CDR2 FQGNSA. The trim removed 5 bases at V and 7 bases at J, leaving 2 bases unmatched. The CDR3 extends over 13 amino acids. The CDR3 spells CASSTGVNSPLHF. The CDR3, as DNA: TGTGCCAGCAGCACAGGGGTGAATTCACCCCTCCACTTT.

The chain links TRBV4-2 to TRBJ1-2, with 9 bases matching TRBD1. Per germline, CDR1 LGHNA and CDR2 YNFKEQ. The CDR3 length is 15 residues. The junction had 6 bases not matched to a gene; V was cut back by 1 base and J by 6 bases. The CDR3 DNA follows: TGTGCCAGCAGCCAAGCTACAGGGGGCGCAAATGGCTACACCTTC. This gives the protein CASSQATGGANGYTF.

The V call is TRBV7-9, the J call TRBJ2-1, with D possibly matching TRBD1 (6 bases). Between the trimmed V and J ends, which lost 4 bases and 6 bases, there was a span of 22 bases. The CDR3 consists of 17 residues. The germline CDR1 and CDR2 sequences are SEHNR and FQNEAQ (reference sequence). Here the CDR3 reads CASSSSHNGRGPNEQFF. In DNA form, the CDR3 reads TGTGCCAGCAGCTCCTCCCACAACGGCAGGGGTCCCAATGAGCAGTTCTTC.

This rearrangement joins TRBV3-1 (or the pseudogene TRBV3-2) to TRBJ1-1; D gene uncertain. Germline CDR1 LGHDT, CDR2 YNNKEL (reference sequence). The CDR3 sequence is 14 residues long. V was shortened by 5 bases and J by 1 base, with 11 bases between the two germline ends. CDR3 in amino acids: CASSAHRWNTEAFF. As DNA, the CDR3 is TGTGCCAGCAGCGCTCACCGGTGGAACACTGAAGCTTTCTTT.

V and J are TRBV5-1 and TRBJ2-3; TRBD2 aligns across 13 bases. The junction had 7 bases not matched to a gene; V was cut back by 4 bases and J by 5 bases. CDR1 is SGHRS and CDR2 is YFSETQ in the germline V gene. This CDR3 comprises 16 residues. Here the CDR3 DNA reads TGCGCCAGCAGCCTAACTAGCGGGGGGGCCGAAGATACGCAGTATTTT. It is translated as CASSLTSGGAEDTQYF.

This clone was counted once. V is TRBV27 and J is TRBJ2-5; TRBD2 is a possible D gene (5 bases). This CDR3 is built from 16 residues. Germline lookup yields CDR1 MNHEY and CDR2 SMNVEV (reference sequence). The V end was cut by 2 bases, the J end by 6 bases, with 19 bases between. CDR3 nucleotide sequence: TGTGCCAGCAGTTTAAGTCTCCTAGCCCCGGAGAAGACCCAGTACTTC. Encoded protein: CASSLSLLAPEKTQYF.

J is TRBJ1-1 and V is TRBV11-2, with a tentative D call TRBD1 (5 bases). Trimming left V 9 bases short and J 3 bases short, with 11 bases between. CDR1 is SGHAT and CDR2 is FQNNGV in the germline V gene. The CDR3 runs 12 residues. CDR3 sequence reads: CASFREDTEAFF. The CDR3 DNA sequence: TGTGCCAGTTTCAGGGAGGACACTGAAGCTTTCTTT.

The rearrangement uses TRBV5-1 and TRBJ2-5; 11 nucleotides match TRBD2. Germline lookup yields CDR1 SGHRS and CDR2 YFSETQ. V was clipped by 4 bases and J by 5 bases; unmatched bases: 7. The CDR3 contains 15 residues. CDR3: CASSKGLAGDETQYF. The DNA for the CDR3 is TGCGCCAGCAGCAAAGGACTAGCGGGCGATGAGACCCAGTACTTC.

The chain couples TRBV2 to TRBJ1-2; the match to TRBD1 covers 11 bases. The germline gives CDR1 SNHLY, CDR2 FYNNEI. The CDR3 runs 14 residues. V lost 5 bases, J lost 2 bases, and 1 base stayed unmatched. The CDR3 region has the DNA TGTGCCAGCAGTTGGGACAGGGGGAACTATGGCTACACCTTC. This encodes CASSWDRGNYGYTF.

The rearrangement joins TRBV5-1 to TRBJ1-2, with a weak D call TRBD1 (5 bases). The length of the CDR3 is 15 residues. Germline V CDR1 and CDR2: SGHRS, YFSETQ. Trimming shortened V by 0 bases and J by 4 bases, and 13 bases separated the two germline ends. The CDR3 sequence: CASSLGKGQVYGYTF. The CDR3 bases are TGCGCCAGCAGCTTGGGTAAGGGGCAGGTCTATGGCTACACCTTC.

The rearrangement links TRBV4-1 to TRBJ1-5; D unclear. CDR3 size: 15 residues. Germline loops: CDR1 MGHRA, CDR2 YSYEKL. V lost 1 base, J lost 3 bases, and 10 bases lay in between. CDR3 sequence: CASSQARGYNQPQHF. DNA for the CDR3: TGCGCCAGCAGCCAAGCACGGGGTTACAATCAGCCCCAGCATTTT.

The chain links TRBV12-5 to TRBJ1-6, with unresolved D. Trimming left V 4 bases short and J 1 base short, with 11 bases between. The CDR3 sequence is 16 residues long. CDR1 LGHNT and CDR2 FRNRAP come from the germline V gene. The CDR3 coding sequence is TGTGCTAGTGGTTACTTCATTTCTTCCTATAATTCACCCCTCCACTTT. Amino acid sequence: CASGYFISSYNSPLHF.

V gene TRBV7-9 combines with J gene TRBJ2-1; 12 bases match TRBD2. V lost 6 bases and J lost 5; bases outside the gene matches: 8. From germline, CDR1 is SEHNR and CDR2 FQNEAQ (reference sequence). The CDR3 contains 16 residues. The CDR3 nucleotides are TGTGCCAGCAGACCTCCACTAGCGGGGGGCCACAATGAGCAGTTCTTC. Translation: CASRPPLAGGHNEQFF. Supplemented by reference TRBV7-9 and TRBJ2-1, the full variable domain reads DTGVSQNPRHKITKRGQNVTFRCDPISEHNRLYWYRQTLGQGPEFLTYFQNEAQLEKSRLLSDRFSAERPKGSFSTLEIQRTEQGDSAMYLCASRPPLAGGHNEQFFGPGTRLTVL.

V usage is TRBV12-5 and J usage is TRBJ1-2; 8 nucleotides line up with TRBD1. This CDR3 comprises 13 residues. Germline loops: CDR1 LGHNT, CDR2 FRNRAP. J gave up 6 bases and V 6 bases, and 6 bases lay outside the gene matches. For the CDR3, the DNA is TGTGCTAGTGGCCATGGACAGGGTCATGGCTACACCTTC. Translating gives CASGHGQGHGYTF.

This chain's CDR3 is CASRPTAYSNQPQHF. The CDR3 bases are TGTGCCAGCAGGCCTACCGCTTATAGCAATCAGCCCCAGCATTTT. This chain links TRBV7-2 with TRBJ1-5; no reliable D call. The germline gives CDR1 SGHTA, CDR2 FQGNSA. The CDR3 has 15 amino acids. V shed 6 bases and J shed 0 bases, with 12 bases lying between them.

V is TRBV2 and J is TRBJ1-6, with 7 bases that match TRBD1. The CDR3 runs to 11 residues. In germline, CDR1 is SNHLY, CDR2 FYNNEI. Germline trimming cut 4 bases from V and 14 bases from J; bases unmatched to any gene: 2. The CDR3 spells CASSAGTALHF. CDR3 in DNA: TGTGCCAGCAGTGCCGGGACAGCCCTCCACTTT.

The genes are TRBV10-3 and TRBJ2-7; TRBD2 matches at 12 bases. Germline CDR1 is ENHRY and CDR2 is SYGVKD. The ends lost 0 bases at V and 3 bases at J; junction bases unmatched: 3. This CDR3 contains 16 residues. The CDR3 DNA reads as TGTGCCATCAGTGAGTCGCGGACTAGCGGGGACTACGAGCAGTACTTC. Translating gives CAISESRTSGDYEQYF.

The chain couples TRBV30 to TRBJ2-7; D is perhaps TRBD2 (7 bases). The germline CDR1 and CDR2 sequences are GTSNPN and SVGIG (reference sequence). The CDR3 is 11 residues long. The CDR3: CTGGSPYEQYF. The CDR3, as DNA: TGTACGGGGGGCTCTCCCTACGAGCAGTACTTC.

This clone was seen only once. The chain couples TRBV19 to TRBJ1-5, with D perhaps matching TRBD1 (6 bases). The CDR3 is 18 residues long. Trimming left V 7 bases short and J 2 bases short, with 24 bases between. Germline lookup yields CDR1 LNHDA and CDR2 SQIVND (reference sequence). The CDR3, as DNA: TGTGCCAGTAATGGGGACATTGGTACTGGAATTGGCAATCAGCCCCAGCATTTT. Encoded protein: CASNGDIGTGIGNQPQHF.

The gene calls are TRBV4-2 and TRBJ2-3; TRBD2 aligns across 12 bases. The CDR3 extends over 16 amino acids. Per the germline V gene, CDR1 is LGHNA and CDR2 is YNFKEQ. J lost 2 bases, V lost 4 bases, and 4 bases had no gene match. The CDR3 region has the DNA TGTGCCAGCAGCCGGACTAGCGGGGAGTTCACAGATACGCAGTATTTT. Amino acid sequence: CASSRTSGEFTDTQYF.

The V and J genes are TRBV11-2 and TRBJ1-3; 8 bases align to TRBD1. CDR3 length: 14 amino acids. The V segment lost 5 bases and the J segment 4 bases; nucleotides outside the gene matches: 4. Germline CDR1 reads SGHAT; CDR2 reads FQNNGV. Here the CDR3 reads CASSPRTGGNTIYF. In DNA, the CDR3 is TGTGCCAGCAGCCCTCGGACAGGGGGAAACACCATATATTTT. Together with reference TRBV11-2 and TRBJ1-3, the CDR3 gives the full variable domain: EAGVAQSPRYKIIEKRQSVAFWCNPISGHATLYWYQQILGQGPKLLIQFQNNGVVDDSQLPKDRFSAERLKGVDSTLKIQPAKLEDSAVYLCASSPRTGGNTIYFGEGSWLTVV.

This clone came up once. Written as DNA, the CDR3 is TGTGCCAGCAGTTTACCAGGACAATTAAGCAATCAGCCCCAGCATTTT. Amino acids: CASSLPGQLSNQPQHF. The rearrangement uses TRBV28 and TRBJ1-5, with D possibly matching TRBD1 (5 bases). The V and J ends lost 2 bases and 1 base respectively, with 12 bases between them. CDR3 length: 16 amino acids. Germline lookup yields CDR1 MDHEN and CDR2 SYDVKM.

This clone appeared once. The gene calls are TRBV10-1 and TRBJ2-1; 9 bases agree with TRBD2. Germline V gene data show CDR1 as WNHNN and CDR2 as SYGVQD (reference sequence). Losses at the gene ends were 7 bases for V and 3 bases for J; bases not matched to a gene: 4. CDR3 length equals 14 residues. CDR3 sequence reads: CASKRGVVYNEQFF. CDR3 coding DNA: TGCGCCAGCAAGCGGGGGGTGGTCTACAATGAGCAGTTCTTC.

This clone showed up just a few times. The chain combines TRBV28 with TRBJ1-2, with TRBD1 matching over 9 bases. V lost 10 bases to trimming and J lost 7 bases; unmatched junction nucleotides: 7. The length of the CDR3 is 12 residues. Germline loops: CDR1 MDHEN, CDR2 SYDVKM. The CDR3 DNA reads TGTGCCATCATTCAACAGGGGGCTGGCTACACCTTC. Residues: CAIIQQGAGYTF.